The rows below give T cell receptor beta chains drawn from one sample of a study of T cell changes during pregnancy in multiple sclerosis. Here immunoSEQ multiplex PCR was the method, and the copy in TCRdb shows in-frame clones only, minus some. This table holds about 36,000 clones, 89% found once. Sample: CD8+ T cells from peripheral blood mononuclear cells, taken in the third trimester of pregnancy. These receptors all stem from a female donor with multiple sclerosis, enrolled in a pregnancy study. CDR3s include the opening cysteine and the closing phenylalanine or tryptophan. Each record gives: clone size, J gene, V gene, D gene, CDR3 protein, CDR3 DNA. A D gene is named only where the DNA matches it firmly. Some rows have no size entry. The others give once, few or many, or a class for an expanded clone.

-,TRBJ2-7,TRBV7-9,-,CASSRDGEVYEQYF,TGTGCCAGCAGCCGGGACGGGGAGGTCTACGAGCAGTACTTC
once,TRBJ1-5,TRBV19,TRBD1,CASSDRVYSNQPQHF,TGTGCCAGTAGTGACAGGGTTTATAGCAATCAGCCCCAGCATTTT
-,TRBJ1-1,TRBV6-4,-,CASSENREGTEAFF,TGTGCCAGCAGTGAGAACAGGGAGGGCACTGAAGCTTTCTTT
-,TRBJ2-3,TRBV19,TRBD2,CASSPQAGTPTDTQYF,TGTGCCAGTAGTCCCCAAGCGGGGACCCCCACAGATACGCAGTATTTT
-,TRBJ1-2,TRBV4-2,TRBD1,CASSQDGSVGQGVFRYGYTF,TGTGCCAGCAGCCAAGATGGATCTGTTGGACAGGGGGTTTTCCGATATGGCTACACCTTC
once,TRBJ2-5,TRBV9,-,CASSPWSSGVETQYF,TGTGCCAGCAGCCCCTGGAGTAGCGGAGTGGAGACCCAGTACTTC
-,TRBJ2-1,TRBV5-1,TRBD1,CASSSDRGWSYNEQFF,TGCGCCAGCAGCTCCGACAGGGGGTGGTCCTACAATGAGCAGTTCTTC
-,TRBJ2-2,TRBV19,TRBD2,CASRGSSGSVSGELFF,TGTGCCAGTAGGGGTTCTAGCGGTAGTGTTAGCGGGGAGCTGTTTTTT
once,TRBJ2-3,TRBV19,TRBD1,CASSIDGTVSTDTQYF,TGTGCCAGTAGTATAGATGGGACAGTTAGCACAGATACGCAGTATTTT
-,TRBJ2-3,TRBV2,TRBD2,CASKSAGGNTDTQYF,TGTGCCAGCAAATCGGCGGGGGGGAACACAGATACGCAGTATTTT
-,TRBJ1-3,TRBV30,TRBD1,CAWSVGQGVGNTIYF,TGTGCCTGGAGTGTGGGACAGGGGGTTGGAAACACCATATATTTT
-,TRBJ2-7,TRBV11-2,-,CASSFGVGSYEQYF,TGTGCCAGCAGCTTCGGGGTGGGTTCCTACGAGCAGTACTTC
few,TRBJ1-5,TRBV2,-,CASSEFGQQPQHF,TGTGCCAGCAGTGAATTTGGCCAGCAGCCCCAGCATTTT
once,TRBJ2-7,TRBV5-1,TRBD2,CASSWTGGSYEQYF,TGCGCCAGCAGCTGGACGGGAGGCTCCTACGAGCAGTACTTC
medium-sized,TRBJ2-5,TRBV6-1,TRBD2,CASSERTSGSETQYF,TGTGCCAGCAGTGAAAGGACTAGCGGGAGTGAGACCCAGTACTTC
-,TRBJ2-7,TRBV27,-,CASSFGQGPYEQYF,TGTGCCAGCAGTTTTGGGCAGGGGCCCTACGAGCAGTACTTC
-,TRBJ2-6,TRBV29-1,-,CSVEWASGANVLTF,TGCAGCGTTGAGTGGGCCTCTGGGGCCAACGTCCTGACTTTC
-,TRBJ2-7,TRBV9,TRBD2,CASSPGVAGASYEQYF,TGTGCCAGCAGCCCCGGGGTAGCGGGGGCGTCCTACGAGCAGTACTTC
-,TRBJ1-1,TRBV30,-,CAWTPPQLNTEAFF,TGTGCCTGGACCCCTCCGCAGTTGAACACTGAAGCTTTCTTT
-,TRBJ2-1,TRBV4-3,-,CASSQDSFSYNEQFF,TGCGCCAGCAGCCAAGATTCCTTTTCCTACAATGAGCAGTTCTTC
-,TRBJ2-7,TRBV7-9,-,CASSPLGDIPPYEQYF,TGTGCCAGCAGCCCCCTGGGAGACATCCCTCCCTACGAGCAGTACTTC
-,TRBJ2-3,TRBV15,-,CATSGSGGRWTDTQYF,TGTGCCACCAGCGGTTCCGGGGGGCGATGGACAGATACGCAGTATTTT
-,TRBJ2-7,TRBV5-1,TRBD1,CASRKETGMSYEQYF,TGCGCCAGCAGAAAAGAGACAGGGATGTCCTACGAGCAGTACTTC